This is a list of T cell receptor beta chains from one sample in a study of shared clonotypes between healthy human individuals. The data were produced by immunoSEQ multiplex PCR, yet TCRdb's version contains in-frame clones alone and is incomplete. The table has 1,400,000 or so clones, approximately 98.5% seen once; the top ten hold around 0.33%. Material for sequencing was naive CD4+ T cells sorted from blood. These TCRs come from a man under 40 in good health. The CDR3 runs from the conserved cysteine through the conserved F or W. A D gene is named only where the DNA matches it firmly. Where a row states a size, it is once, few, many or the class of an expanded clone; other rows omit it.

clone size	V gene	D gene	J gene	CDR3 DNA	CDR3 protein
-	TRBV4-3	-	TRBJ2-7	TGCGCCAGCAGCCAAGTACCAGCCTACGAGCAGTACTTC	CASSQVPAYEQYF
-	TRBV7-9	TRBD2	TRBJ2-7	TGTGCCAGCAGCTCTAGCGGGGTTATCTCCTACGAGCAGTACTTC	CASSSSGVISYEQYF
-	TRBV9	TRBD2	TRBJ2-3	TGTGCCAGCAGCATAGGCGGGGGACTAGCGGGAGTCGTTGGCACAGATACGCAGTATTTT	CASSIGGGLAGVVGTDTQYF
-	TRBV4-1	TRBD2	TRBJ2-1	TGCGCCAGCAGCCAAGAACTAGCGGCTAGCTACAATGAGCAGTTCTTC	CASSQELAASYNEQFF
once	TRBV19	-	TRBJ2-1	TGTGCCAGTAGTATAGATCGGCTAGCGATCTACAATGAGCAGTTCTTC	CASSIDRLAIYNEQFF
-	TRBV11-2	TRBD2	TRBJ2-3	TGTGCCAGCAGCTTAGAGACCCTAGCGGGCCGCACAGATACGCAGTATTTT	CASSLETLAGRTDTQYF
-	TRBV4-3	TRBD2	TRBJ2-3	TGCGCCAGCAGCCAGATAGCGGGAGGGACAGATACGCAGTATTTT	CASSQIAGGTDTQYF
-	TRBV6-1	-	TRBJ2-5	TGTGCCATCTCGGGAGCCTTCCAAGAGACCCAGTACTTC	CAISGAFQETQYF
-	TRBV18	-	TRBJ1-3	TGTGCCAGCTCACCAACCGGGACACCGACCTCTGGAAACACCATATATTTT	CASSPTGTPTSGNTIYF
-	TRBV4-2	-	TRBJ2-1	TGTGCCAGCAGCCAACAGACGGCTAGCTCCTACAATGAGCAGTTCTTC	CASSQQTASSYNEQFF
-	TRBV15	-	TRBJ2-5	TGTGCCACCAGCACCCCGAGGAGGGCAGAGACCCAGTACTTC	CATSTPRRAETQYF
-	TRBV28	-	TRBJ1-2	TGTGCCAGCAGTTTAGCTCCCTATGGCTACACCTTC	CASSLAPYGYTF
once	TRBV5-5	TRBD1	TRBJ2-7	TGTGCCAGCAGCTCCGGACAGGGCCCGGAGCAGTACTTC	CASSSGQGPEQYF